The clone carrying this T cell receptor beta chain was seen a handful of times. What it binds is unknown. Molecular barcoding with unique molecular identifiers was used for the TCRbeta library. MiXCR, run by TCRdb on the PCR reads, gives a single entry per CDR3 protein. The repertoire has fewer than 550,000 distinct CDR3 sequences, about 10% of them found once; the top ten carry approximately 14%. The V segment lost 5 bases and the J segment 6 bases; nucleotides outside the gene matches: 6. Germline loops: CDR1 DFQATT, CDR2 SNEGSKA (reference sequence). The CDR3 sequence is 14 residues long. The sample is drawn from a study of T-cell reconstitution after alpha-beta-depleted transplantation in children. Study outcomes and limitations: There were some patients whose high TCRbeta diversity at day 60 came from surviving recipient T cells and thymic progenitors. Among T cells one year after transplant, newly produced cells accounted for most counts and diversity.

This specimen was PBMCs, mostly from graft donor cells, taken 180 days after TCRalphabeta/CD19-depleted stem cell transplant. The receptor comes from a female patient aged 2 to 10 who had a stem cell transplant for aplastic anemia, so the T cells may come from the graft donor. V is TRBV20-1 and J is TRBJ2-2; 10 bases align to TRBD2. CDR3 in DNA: TGCAGTGCTCGTCTAGCGGGAGAACCCGGGGAGCTGTTTTTT. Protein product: CSARLAGEPGELFF.